The 23 T cell receptor beta chains below come from one sample, sequenced in a study of blood T cell repertoires in COVID-19. Sequenced by immunoSEQ multiplex PCR; TCRdb stores in-frame clones only, minus some. The data show 87,000 or so clones, around 85% seen once. Sequencing was performed on peripheral blood. These receptors were obtained from a woman of 80 years or more with active or convalescent COVID-19.

This sequence joins TRBV7-3 and TRBJ2-7, with D possibly being TRBD1 (5 bases). This CDR3 region has 16 residues. Trimming cost V 5 bases and J 0 bases, with 17 bases left between them. The V gene's germline CDR1 is SGHTA and CDR2 FQGTGA. CDR3 residues: CASSPPGNRSSYEQYF. For the CDR3, the DNA is TGTGCCAGCAGCCCACCAGGGAATAGGAGCTCCTACGAGCAGTACTTC.

The chain is built from TRBV7-8 and TRBJ2-4, with 8 bases aligning to TRBD1. The CDR3 length is 13 residues. Germline loops: CDR1 SGHVS, CDR2 FQNEAQ. V was clipped by 5 bases and J by 8 bases; unmatched bases: 5. The CDR3 coding sequence is TGTGCCAGCAGCAGCACAGGGGGGTACATTCAGTACTTC. Protein: CASSSTGGYIQYF.

This rearrangement joins TRBV4-3 to TRBJ2-1, with D maybe TRBD2 (5 bases). The CDR3 runs 13 residues. Trimming removed 4 bases from V and 9 bases from J, with 13 bases in between. The V gene's germline CDR1 is LGHNA and CDR2 YSLEER. CDR3 region: CASSPPSGTEQFF. The CDR3 DNA reads as TGCGCCAGCAGCCCCCCAAGCGGCACTGAGCAGTTCTTC.

The J gene is TRBJ1-1, the V gene TRBV6-1, with D maybe TRBD1 (6 bases). CDR1 MNHNS and CDR2 SASEGT come from the germline V gene. With 2 bases removed from V and 4 bases from J, the gap between germline ends came to 11 bases. This CDR3 contains 14 residues. The CDR3, as DNA: TGTGCCAGCAGTGAAACAGGGAGACTCACTGAAGCTTTCTTT. This sequence encodes CASSETGRLTEAFF.

This chain connects TRBV23-1 to TRBJ2-5; the D gene is possibly TRBD2 (5 bases). TRBV23-1 is labeled an ORF, and its function is uncertain. CDR3 length: 16 residues. V shed 2 bases and J shed 1 base, with 14 bases lying between them. The DNA of the CDR3 is TGCGCCAGCAGTCAAACCGGCGGACGGGGCCAAGAGACCCAGTACTTC. Residues: CASSQTGGRGQETQYF.

This chain uses TRBV10-3 with TRBJ1-5; no clear D gene. Germline-derived CDR1 and CDR2 are ENHRY and SYGVKD. CDR3 length equals 14 residues. V was pared by 0 bases and J by 7 bases, with 10 bases between. In nucleotides, the CDR3 is TGTGCCATCAGTGAGTCGACGGGTTTCCAGCCCCAGCATTTT. Its translation: CAISESTGFQPQHF.

This chain connects TRBV6-1 to TRBJ1-1; 9 bases are shared with TRBD1. Per germline, CDR1 MNHNS and CDR2 SASEGT. V shed 4 bases, J shed 3 bases, and the junction held 12 bases outside the gene matches. CDR3 length: 17 residues. As DNA, the CDR3 is TGTGCCAGCAGTGGACGAACTCCCGGGACAGGGCACACTGAAGCTTTCTTT. This codes for CASSGRTPGTGHTEAFF.

The J gene is TRBJ1-1, the V gene TRBV2, with D unresolved. The CDR3 length is 15 residues. The germline V gene encodes CDR1 SNHLY and CDR2 FYNNEI. The ends were cut back, 6 bases at V and 1 base at J, with 15 bases in the middle. The CDR3 region is CASRALGGPNTEAFF. CDR3 nucleotide sequence: TGTGCCAGCAGGGCCCTTGGTGGTCCGAACACTGAAGCTTTCTTT.

The chain employs TRBV6-5 and TRBJ2-1, with TRBD1 matching 7 bases. Germline CDR1 and CDR2: MNHEY and SVGAGI. V lost 2 bases, J lost 12 bases, and 7 bases stayed unmatched. This CDR3 has 13 amino acids. For the CDR3, the DNA is TGTGCCAGCAGTTACAGACAGGGTGAGCGGCAGTTCTTC. Encoded protein: CASSYRQGERQFF.

J is TRBJ2-7 and V is TRBV11-1; weak D call: TRBD2 (5 bases). This CDR3 region has 14 residues. Between the trimmed V and J ends, which lost 4 bases and 3 bases, there was a span of 13 bases. Germline values: CDR1 SGHAT, CDR2 FQDESV (reference sequence). The CDR3 region has the DNA TGTGCCAGCAGCTCAGCCGAGGGTGGCTACGAGCAGTACTTC. Translated: CASSSAEGGYEQYF.

Comment on this clone: The sample carries other DNA sequences with the same CDR3. The chain links TRBV30 to TRBJ2-7; the match to TRBD2 covers 7 bases. The V gene end was trimmed by 1 base and the J gene end by 6 bases; junction bases not matched to a gene: 0. CDR3 size: 11 residues. The germline gives CDR1 GTSNPN, CDR2 SVGIG (reference sequence). The CDR3 DNA reads TGTGCCTGGAGTGCGGGGGGCGAGCAGTACTTC. Its translation is CAWSAGGEQYF.

The V call is TRBV10-3, the J call TRBJ1-1, with D unresolved. The CDR3 sequence is 16 residues long. Germline loops: CDR1 ENHRY, CDR2 SYGVKD. V was clipped by 1 base and J by 5 bases, with 17 bases between them. The CDR3 here is CAISEWSTSQRTEAFF. In DNA form, the CDR3 reads TGTGCCATCAGTGAGTGGTCCACTTCCCAACGGACTGAAGCTTTCTTT.

The rearrangement uses TRBV19 and TRBJ1-2; tentative D call: TRBD1 (5 bases). The CDR3 loop spans 13 amino acids. V was cut by 5 bases and J by 5 bases, with 12 bases left in between. Per germline, CDR1 LNHDA and CDR2 SQIVND (reference sequence). The CDR3 nucleotides are TGTGCCAGTAGTTCAGGGTTTTCATATGGCTACACCTTC. Its translation is CASSSGFSYGYTF.

In its sample, this clone was seen a few times. This sequence joins TRBV27 and TRBJ2-7, with D perhaps TRBD2 (7 bases). The germline gives CDR1 MNHEY, CDR2 SMNVEV (reference sequence). V lost 6 bases and J lost 2, with 17 bases in between. The CDR3 is 15 residues long. This chain's CDR3 is CASSPVGGQTYEQYF. CDR3 DNA sequence: TGTGCCAGCAGCCCCGTGGGGGGGCAAACCTACGAGCAGTACTTC.

This clone was detected once. V usage is TRBV18 and J usage is TRBJ1-1; D call uncertain. Trimming shortened V by 3 bases and J by 0 bases, and 8 bases separated the two germline ends. The germline CDR1 and CDR2 sequences are KGHSH and LQKENI. The CDR3 consists of 14 residues. The CDR3 region has the DNA TGTGCCAGCTCACCTCAACATGTGAACACTGAAGCTTTCTTT. This gives the protein CASSPQHVNTEAFF.

The chain has TRBV7-2 and TRBJ2-5; tentative D call: TRBD1 (5 bases). The CDR3 is 15 residues long. With 5 bases removed from V and 9 bases from J, the gap between germline ends came to 22 bases. Germline values: CDR1 SGHTA, CDR2 FQGNSA. The CDR3 DNA sequence: TGTGCCAGCAGCATCGGCTCGACAGCAAGGTCGCCCCAGTACTTC. This gives the protein CASSIGSTARSPQYF. Supplemented by reference TRBV7-2 and TRBJ2-5, the full variable domain reads GAGVSQSPSNKVTEKGKDVELRCDPISGHTALYWYRQSLGQGLEFLIYFQGNSAPDKSGLPSDRFSAERTGGSVSTLTIQRTQQEDSAVYLCASSIGSTARSPQYFGPGTRLLVL.

V and J are TRBV9 and TRBJ2-5; the D gene is possibly TRBD2 (6 bases). The V end was cut by 3 bases, the J end by 5 bases, with 23 bases between. Germline V gene lookup returns CDR1 SGDLS and CDR2 YYNGEE. The CDR3 is made up of 17 amino acids. The CDR3 protein is CASSAEGAGGYLETQYF. CDR3 nucleotide sequence: TGTGCCAGCAGCGCCGAAGGGGCAGGAGGGTATTTGGAGACCCAGTACTTC.

There are a few counts of this clone. The V gene is TRBV7-9, the J gene TRBJ1-2; 9 bases align to TRBD1. Looked up from germline, CDR1 is SEHNR and CDR2 is FQNEAQ (reference sequence). The CDR3 runs to 14 residues. Trimming took 5 bases from V and 4 from J; bases not matched to a gene: 5. The CDR3 nucleotides read TGTGCCAGCAGCGAGACAGGGGGACTCTATGGCTACACCTTC. Protein sequence: CASSETGGLYGYTF.

This clone qualifies as medium-sized (0.01 to 0.1%). The rearrangement uses TRBV5-8 and TRBJ2-1; the match to TRBD1 covers 7 bases. J lost 4 bases, V lost 5 bases, and 6 bases had no gene match. CDR1 SGHTS and CDR2 YDEGEE come from the germline V gene. The CDR3 consists of 14 residues. In nucleotides, the CDR3 is TGTGCCAGCAGTTATGGACAGGTATACAATGAGCAGTTCTTC. Amino acids: CASSYGQVYNEQFF.

The gene calls are TRBV5-4 and TRBJ2-3, with 14 bases lining up with TRBD2. Per the germline V gene, CDR1 is SGHNT and CDR2 is YYREEE (reference sequence). Trimming at V came to 3 bases and at J to 1 base, leaving 10 bases not matched to a gene. The CDR3 totals 19 residues. The CDR3: CASSSLTSGGAYGTDTQYF. The CDR3 nucleotides read TGTGCCAGCAGCTCCTTGACTAGCGGGGGGGCCTACGGCACAGATACGCAGTATTTT.

This clone has just a few counts. The chain carries TRBV29-1 and TRBJ1-1; TRBD1 matches 7 bases. This CDR3 has 11 amino acids. In germline, CDR1 is SQVTM, CDR2 ANQGSEA. Germline trimming cut 7 bases from V and 6 bases from J; bases unmatched to any gene: 5. The CDR3 loop is CSARDRAEAFF. Here the CDR3 DNA reads TGCAGCGCTCGGGACAGAGCTGAAGCTTTCTTT.

The chain uses TRBV5-1 and TRBJ1-3, with 9 bases aligning to TRBD1. The CDR3 loop spans 17 amino acids. CDR1 and CDR2 from the germline V gene are SGHRS and YFSETQ. The junction had 10 bases not matched to a gene; V was cut back by 4 bases and J by 2 bases. CDR3 in amino acids: CASSPTGTGRAGNTIYF. In DNA, the CDR3 is TGCGCCAGCAGCCCGACCGGGACAGGGAGGGCTGGAAACACCATATATTTT.

A word on this clone: The sample contains more than one DNA sequence encoding this CDR3. The chain employs TRBV7-8 and TRBJ1-5; D not certain. Germline V gives CDR1 SGHVS, CDR2 FQNEAQ. CDR3 length: 12 residues. Trimming removed 2 bases from V and 5 bases from J, with 4 bases in between. CDR3 in amino acids: CASSLIDQPQHF. The CDR3 DNA reads TGTGCCAGCAGCTTAATCGATCAGCCCCAGCATTTT.